This T cell receptor beta chain comes out of a study of human T cells and chemical hapten exposure. Study information: Cases of alopecia areata, totalis or universalis occurred in a predominantly female patient group. Whole-study results and caveats: PT1 expanded TCR numbers rose with patch test score. Given that the donors had alopecia, their immune response may differ from that seen in healthy people.

TCRdb reprocessed the RACE reads with MiXCR, giving one entry per CDR3 protein. The sample records fewer than 300,000 distinct CDR3 sequences, 7.7% being singletons. This clonotype was detected many times. What it binds is not known. CDR3 size: 16 residues. CDR1 is MNHNY and CDR2 is SVGAGI in the germline V gene (reference sequence). Trimming shortened V by 0 bases and J by 3 bases, and 14 bases separated the two germline ends. Documented time point: pre-sensitization, week 0. Treatment indicated: therapeutic diphenylcyclopropenone sensitization with weekly scalp DPC. Each donor was an alopecia patient between 18 and 70 years of age who qualified for DPC.

The chain recombines TRBV6-6 with TRBJ1-1; D is unclear. This receptor was taken from a man aged 18 to 29 with alopecia areata. Some clones in this sample may be carry-over from other donors' samples. The material sequenced was whole blood, taken in connection with sensitization to the hapten diphenylcyclopropenone (DPC). CDR3 DNA sequence: TGTGCCAGCAGTTACTCGATTCGGGCCAGTTACACTGAAGCTTTCTTT. Translated, it gives CASSYSIRASYTEAFF.